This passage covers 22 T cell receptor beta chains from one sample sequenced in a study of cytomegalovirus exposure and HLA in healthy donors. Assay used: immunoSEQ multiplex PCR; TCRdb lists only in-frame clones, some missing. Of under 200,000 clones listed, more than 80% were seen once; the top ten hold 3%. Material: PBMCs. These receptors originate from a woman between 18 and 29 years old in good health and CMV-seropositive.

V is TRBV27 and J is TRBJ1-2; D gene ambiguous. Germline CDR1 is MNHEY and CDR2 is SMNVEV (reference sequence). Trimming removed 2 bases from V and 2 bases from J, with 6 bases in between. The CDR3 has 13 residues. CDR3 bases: TGTGCCAGCAGTTTAGGCCTGAACTATGGCTACACCTTC. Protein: CASSLGLNYGYTF.

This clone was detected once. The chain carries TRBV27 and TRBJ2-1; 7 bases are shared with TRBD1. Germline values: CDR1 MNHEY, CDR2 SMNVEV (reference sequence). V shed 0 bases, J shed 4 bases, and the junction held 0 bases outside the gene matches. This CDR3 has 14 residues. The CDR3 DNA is TGTGCCAGCAGTTTATCGACAGGGTACAATGAGCAGTTCTTC. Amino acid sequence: CASSLSTGYNEQFF.

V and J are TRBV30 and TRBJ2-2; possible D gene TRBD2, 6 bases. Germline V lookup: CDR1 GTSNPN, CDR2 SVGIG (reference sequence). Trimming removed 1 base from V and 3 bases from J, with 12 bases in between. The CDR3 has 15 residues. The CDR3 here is CAWSEAEGYTGELFF. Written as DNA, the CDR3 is TGTGCCTGGAGTGAAGCGGAGGGCTACACCGGGGAGCTGTTTTTT. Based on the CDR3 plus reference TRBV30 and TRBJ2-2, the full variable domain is SQTIHQWPATLVQPVGSPLSLECTVEGTSNPNLYWYRQAAGRGLQLLFYSVGIGQISSEVPQNLSASRPQDRQFILSSKKLLLSDSGFYLCAWSEAEGYTGELFFGEGSRLTVL.

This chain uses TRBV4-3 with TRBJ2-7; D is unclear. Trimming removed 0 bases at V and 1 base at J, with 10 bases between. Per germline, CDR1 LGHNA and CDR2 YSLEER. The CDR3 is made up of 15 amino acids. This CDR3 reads CASSQEAGGSYEQYF. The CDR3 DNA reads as TGCGCCAGCAGCCAAGAGGCCGGCGGATCCTACGAGCAGTACTTC.

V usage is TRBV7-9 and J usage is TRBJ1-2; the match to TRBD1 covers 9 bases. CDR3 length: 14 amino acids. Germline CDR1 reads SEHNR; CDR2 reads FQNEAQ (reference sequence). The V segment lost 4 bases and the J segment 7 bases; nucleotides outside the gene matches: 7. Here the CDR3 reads CASSYTETGGGYTF. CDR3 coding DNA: TGTGCCAGCAGCTATACCGAGACAGGGGGTGGCTACACCTTC. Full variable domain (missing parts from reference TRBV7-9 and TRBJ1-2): DTGVSQNPRHKITKRGQNVTFRCDPISEHNRLYWYRQTLGQGPEFLTYFQNEAQLEKSRLLSDRFSAERPKGSFSTLEIQRTEQGDSAMYLCASSYTETGGGYTFGSGTRLTVV.

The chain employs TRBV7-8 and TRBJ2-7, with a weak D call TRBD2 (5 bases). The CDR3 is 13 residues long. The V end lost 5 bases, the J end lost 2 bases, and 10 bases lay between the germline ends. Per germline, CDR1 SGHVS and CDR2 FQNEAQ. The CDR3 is CASSPRVPYEQYF. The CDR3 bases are TGTGCCAGCAGCCCGAGGGTCCCCTACGAGCAGTACTTC.

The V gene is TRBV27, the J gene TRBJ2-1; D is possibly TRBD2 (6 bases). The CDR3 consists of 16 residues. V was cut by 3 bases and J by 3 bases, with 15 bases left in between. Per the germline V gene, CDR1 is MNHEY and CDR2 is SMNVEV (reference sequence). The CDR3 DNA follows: TGTGCCAGCAGTTTGGGACCGGGACTGGTCTACAATGAGCAGTTCTTC. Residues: CASSLGPGLVYNEQFF.

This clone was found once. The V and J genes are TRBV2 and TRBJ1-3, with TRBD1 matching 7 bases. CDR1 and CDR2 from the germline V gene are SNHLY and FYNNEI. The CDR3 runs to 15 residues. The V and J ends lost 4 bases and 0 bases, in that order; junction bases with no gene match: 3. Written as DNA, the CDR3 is TGTGCCAGCAGTGCGGGACAGAGCTCTGGAAACACCATATATTTT. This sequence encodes CASSAGQSSGNTIYF.

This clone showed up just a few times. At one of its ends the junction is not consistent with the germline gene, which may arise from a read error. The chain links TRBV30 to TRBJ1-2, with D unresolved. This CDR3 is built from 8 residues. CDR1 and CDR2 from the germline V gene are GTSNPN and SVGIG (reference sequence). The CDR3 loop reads CAWETRSF. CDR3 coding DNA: TGTGCCTGGGAAACGAGGAGCTTC.

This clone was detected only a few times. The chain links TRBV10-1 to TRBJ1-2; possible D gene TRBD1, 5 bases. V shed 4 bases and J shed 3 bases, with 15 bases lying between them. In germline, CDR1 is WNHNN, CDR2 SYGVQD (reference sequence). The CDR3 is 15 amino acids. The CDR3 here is CASSGLTEGDYGYTF. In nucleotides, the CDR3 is TGCGCCAGCAGTGGGTTGACGGAAGGGGACTATGGCTACACCTTC.

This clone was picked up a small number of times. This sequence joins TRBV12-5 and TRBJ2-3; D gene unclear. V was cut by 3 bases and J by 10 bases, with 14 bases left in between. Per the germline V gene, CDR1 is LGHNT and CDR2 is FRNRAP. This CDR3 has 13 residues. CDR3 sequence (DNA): TGTGCTAGTGGTTTAGCGAGTCAGAAGGCGCAGTATTTT. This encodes CASGLASQKAQYF.

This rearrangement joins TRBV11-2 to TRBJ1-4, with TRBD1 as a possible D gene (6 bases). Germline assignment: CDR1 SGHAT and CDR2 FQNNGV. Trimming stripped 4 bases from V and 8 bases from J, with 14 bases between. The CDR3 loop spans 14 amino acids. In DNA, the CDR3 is TGTGCCAGCAGCTCAAACAGGGCTGGCGAAAAACTGTTTTTT. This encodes CASSSNRAGEKLFF.

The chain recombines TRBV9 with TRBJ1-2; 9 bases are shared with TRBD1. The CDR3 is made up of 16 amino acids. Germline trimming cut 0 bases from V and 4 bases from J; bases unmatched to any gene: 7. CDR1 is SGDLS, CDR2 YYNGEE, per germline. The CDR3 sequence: CASSVGVGQGLYGYTF. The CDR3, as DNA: TGTGCCAGCAGCGTAGGAGTAGGACAGGGGCTCTATGGCTACACCTTC.

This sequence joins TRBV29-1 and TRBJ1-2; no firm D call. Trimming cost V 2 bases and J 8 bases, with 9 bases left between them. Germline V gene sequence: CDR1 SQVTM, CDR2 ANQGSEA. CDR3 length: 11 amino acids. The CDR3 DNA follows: TGCAGCGTTGAAAGGGAGAGGGGCTACACCTTC. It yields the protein CSVERERGYTF.

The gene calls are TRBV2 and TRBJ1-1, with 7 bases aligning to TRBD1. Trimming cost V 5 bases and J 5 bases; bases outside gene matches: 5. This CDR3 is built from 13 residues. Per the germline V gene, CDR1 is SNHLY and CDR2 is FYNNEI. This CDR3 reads CASSKTGSTEAFF. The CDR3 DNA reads TGTGCCAGCAGTAAGACAGGGAGTACTGAAGCTTTCTTT.

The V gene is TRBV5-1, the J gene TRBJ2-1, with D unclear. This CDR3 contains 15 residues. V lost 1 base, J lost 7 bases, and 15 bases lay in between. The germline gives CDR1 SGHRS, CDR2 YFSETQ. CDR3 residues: CASSLSDYGLNEQFF. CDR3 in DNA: TGCGCCAGCAGCTTGAGTGATTACGGGTTAAATGAGCAGTTCTTC.

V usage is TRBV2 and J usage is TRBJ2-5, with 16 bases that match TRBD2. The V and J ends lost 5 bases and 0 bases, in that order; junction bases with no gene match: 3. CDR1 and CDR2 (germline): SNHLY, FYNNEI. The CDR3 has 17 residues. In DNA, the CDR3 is TGTGCCAGCAGTCCGGGACTAGCGGGGGGGCACCAAGAGACCCAGTACTTC. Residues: CASSPGLAGGHQETQYF. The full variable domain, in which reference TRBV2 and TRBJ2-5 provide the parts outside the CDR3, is EPEVTQTPSHQVTQMGQEVILRCVPISNHLYFYWYRQILGQKVEFLVSFYNNEISEKSEIFDDQFSVERPDGSNFTLKIRSTKLEDSAMYFCASSPGLAGGHQETQYFGPGTRLLVL.

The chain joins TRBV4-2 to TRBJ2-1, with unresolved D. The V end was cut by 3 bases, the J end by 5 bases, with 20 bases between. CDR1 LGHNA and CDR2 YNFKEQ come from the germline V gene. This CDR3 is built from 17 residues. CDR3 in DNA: TGTGCCAGCAGCCAGCCATCCCCCCCTCTAGTTCACAATGAGCAGTTCTTC. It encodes CASSQPSPPLVHNEQFF.

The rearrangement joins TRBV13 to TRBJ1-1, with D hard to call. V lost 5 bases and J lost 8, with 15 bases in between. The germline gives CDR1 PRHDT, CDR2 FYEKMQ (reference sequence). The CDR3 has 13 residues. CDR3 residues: CASSPPRRVEAFF. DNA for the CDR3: TGTGCCAGCAGCCCACCGCGGAGGGTCGAAGCTTTCTTT.

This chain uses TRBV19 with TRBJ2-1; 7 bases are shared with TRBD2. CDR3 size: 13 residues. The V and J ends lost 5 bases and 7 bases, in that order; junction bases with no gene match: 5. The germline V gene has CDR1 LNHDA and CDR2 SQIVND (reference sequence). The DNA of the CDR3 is TGTGCCAGTAGTGCGGGACTAACAAATGAGCAGTTCTTC. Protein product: CASSAGLTNEQFF.

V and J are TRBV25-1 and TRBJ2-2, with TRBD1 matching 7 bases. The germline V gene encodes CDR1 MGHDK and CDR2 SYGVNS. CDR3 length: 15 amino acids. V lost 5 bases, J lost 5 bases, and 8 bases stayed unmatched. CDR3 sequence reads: CASSSPRQGTGELFF. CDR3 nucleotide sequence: TGTGCCAGCAGTTCCCCTAGACAGGGAACCGGGGAGCTGTTTTTT.

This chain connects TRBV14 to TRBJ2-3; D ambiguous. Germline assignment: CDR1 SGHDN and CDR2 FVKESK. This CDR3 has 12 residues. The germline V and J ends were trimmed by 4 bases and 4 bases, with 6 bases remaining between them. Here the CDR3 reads CASSLVADTQYF. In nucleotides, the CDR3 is TGTGCCAGCAGCCTAGTGGCAGATACGCAGTATTTT.